The 4 T cell receptor beta chains presented below share a single source sample, sequenced in a study of regulatory T cells in long-lasting Graves disease. Time point indicated: newly diagnosed GD, antithyroid drugs for less than 3 months. The TCR library was prepared using RNA isolated from PBMCs. Libraries of TCR beta came from iRepertoire HTBI primers plus Arm-PCR of CDR3 regions. One entry per CDR3 protein results from TCRdb running MiXCR on the multiplex PCR reads. Seen here are 400,000 to 500,000 distinct CDR3 sequences, 15% observed once, and the top ten hold roughly 8%. These data are also associated with another study on T cells in Graves' hyperthyroidism and ophthalmopathy.

Material: peripheral blood mononuclear cells (PBMCs), obtained at new diagnosis, from a patient treated with antithyroid drugs. The source of these receptors is a woman between 35 and 50 years old with Graves disease.

This clonotype was counted only a few times. Just one base apart from a much larger clone, this may be a read error. This rearrangement joins TRBV18 to TRBJ2-3; unclear D gene. Germline V gene data show CDR1 as KGHSH and CDR2 as LQKENI. The V and J ends lost 2 bases and 5 bases respectively, with 5 bases between them. The CDR3 is made up of 12 amino acids. CDR3 loop: CASSPERDTQYF. Written as DNA, the CDR3 is TGTGCCAGCTCACCAGAGAGAGATACGCAGTATTTT.

The rearrangement joins TRBV11-2 to TRBJ2-5, with unresolved D. The germline V gene encodes CDR1 SGHAT and CDR2 FQNNGV. Trimming removed 6 bases at V and 7 bases at J, with 12 bases between. The CDR3 is 12 residues long. The DNA of the CDR3 is TGTGCCAGCAGACATGACGAAGTGACCCAGTACTTC. The encoded protein is CASRHDEVTQYF.

This clonotype was counted ten times or more. The junction departs from the called germline gene at one end, perhaps through a read error. The genes are TRBV20-1 and TRBJ2-5; 12 bases are a match to TRBD2. The CDR3 covers 14 residues. CDR1 and CDR2 (germline): DFQATT, SNEGSKA (reference sequence). The CDR3 region has the DNA TGCAGTGCTAGACTAGCGGGAGGGCAAGAGACCCAGTGCTTC. It translates to CSARLAGGQETQCF.

CDR3 sequence: CASRHRGPEQFF. In nucleotides, the CDR3 is TGTGCCAGTAGACACCGTGGACCGGAGCAGTTCTTC. V gene TRBV19 combines with J gene TRBJ2-1; the D is unclear. The CDR3 sequence is 12 residues long. Germline CDR1 reads LNHDA; CDR2 reads SQIVND (reference sequence). Trimming removed 6 bases at V and 10 bases at J, with 13 bases between.